These 25 T cell receptor beta chains share one sample of origin, sequenced in a study of blood T cells in healthy people across ages. Primed by a sample-barcoded 5' primer and a J-beta primer mix, a second PCR proceeded for 7 to 11 cycles. One entry per CDR3 protein, called by TCRdb with MiXCR from the 5' RACE reads. Of about 970,000 distinct CDR3 sequences in the sample, roughly 51% were seen once. Sequenced: blood. These receptors were obtained from a woman aged 60-75 years in good health.

The genes are TRBV28 and TRBJ2-7; 11 nucleotides align to TRBD2. CDR3 length: 15 residues. Germline V gives CDR1 MDHEN, CDR2 SYDVKM. V lost 8 bases, J lost 2 bases, and 8 bases stayed unmatched. This CDR3 is CASSRGTSGTYEQYF. DNA of the CDR3: TGTGCCAGCTCACGTGGGACTAGCGGTACCTACGAGCAGTACTTC.

CDR3 loop: CASSQEVLLASEQYF. The CDR3 coding sequence is TGCGCCAGCAGCCAAGAAGTCCTACTAGCGAGCGAGCAGTACTTC. The genes are TRBV4-1 and TRBJ2-7, with 7 bases lining up with TRBD2. This CDR3 spans 15 amino acids. CDR1 and CDR2 from the germline V gene are MGHRA and YSYEKL. The trim removed 0 bases at V and 6 bases at J, leaving 8 bases unmatched.

This clonotype was observed once. The CDR3 loop reads CASTPRGRIEQYF. In nucleotides, the CDR3 is TGTGCCAGCACCCCAAGGGGACGGATCGAGCAGTACTTC. The V gene is TRBV2, the J gene TRBJ2-5; D might be TRBD1 or TRBD2, each matching 5 bases. The DNA matches TRBJ2-7 better at its end, which makes the J call doubtful. Germline lookup yields CDR1 SNHLY and CDR2 FYNNEI. This CDR3 spans 13 amino acids.

This chain joins TRBV29-1 and TRBJ2-7; 9 positions match TRBD1. The CDR3 has 17 residues. After removal of 2 bases from V and 2 bases from J, the junction contained 13 bases not matched to a gene. Germline V lookup: CDR1 SQVTM, CDR2 ANQGSEA. DNA of the CDR3: TGCAGCGTTGAAAGCCGGAGTCCGGACAGGGGTACCTACGAGCAGTACTTC. It encodes CSVESRSPDRGTYEQYF.

The chain is built from TRBV21-1 and TRBJ1-2. TRBV21-1 is a listed pseudogene. CDR3 length equals 17 residues. CDR3 coding DNA: TGTGCCAGCAGCAAAGCACGAACGCTACTTAGAAACTATGGCTACACCTTC. It is translated as CASSKARTLLRNYGYTF.

The rearrangement uses TRBV6-5 and TRBJ2-1; 10 nucleotides align to TRBD2. CDR3 length: 18 amino acids. The V segment lost 0 bases and the J segment 7 bases; nucleotides outside the gene matches: 12. Germline V gene sequence: CDR1 MNHEY, CDR2 SVGAGI. DNA of the CDR3: TGTGCCAGCAGTTACTCGGCGCAGGTAGCGGGAGGTGTAAATGAGCAGTTCTTC. Amino acid sequence: CASSYSAQVAGGVNEQFF.

The chain joins TRBV27 to TRBJ2-3; 8 nucleotides align to TRBD2. This CDR3 spans 14 amino acids. Losses at the gene ends were 3 bases for V and 4 bases for J; bases not matched to a gene: 3. The germline gives CDR1 MNHEY, CDR2 SMNVEV (reference sequence). CDR3 DNA: TGTGCCAGCAGTTTTAGAGCGGGAGCAGATACGCAGTATTTT. It codes for CASSFRAGADTQYF.

The chain uses TRBV4-1 and TRBJ2-1; a possible D gene is TRBD1 (5 bases). The DNA end is more similar to TRBJ2-7, so the J call may be wrong. The CDR3 has 17 amino acids. In germline, CDR1 is MGHRA, CDR2 YSYEKL. The CDR3 spells CASSQDETRRKDNEQYF. CDR3 in DNA: TGCGCCAGCAGCCAAGATGAGACGAGACGTAAGGACAATGAGCAGTACTTC.

V and J are TRBV27 and TRBJ2-4; tentatively, D is TRBD1 (6 bases). The J call may be mistaken, given a closer DNA end match to TRBJ2-7. In germline, CDR1 is MNHEY, CDR2 SMNVEV (reference sequence). This CDR3 spans 13 amino acids. Written as DNA, the CDR3 is TGTGCCAGCAGAAACCGGGACACCTACGAGCAGTACTTC. Translating gives CASRNRDTYEQYF.

This clonotype was counted only a few times. The CDR3 DNA sequence: TGCGCCAGCAGCCAAGATGGGACAGGGTCTACCTACGAGCAGTACTTC. Residues: CASSQDGTGSTYEQYF. This chain uses TRBV4-1 with TRBJ2-7; 9 nucleotides agree with TRBD1. The CDR3 loop spans 16 amino acids. Looked up from germline, CDR1 is MGHRA and CDR2 is YSYEKL. Trimming cost V 0 bases and J 2 bases; bases outside gene matches: 5.

The rearrangement joins TRBV4-3 to TRBJ2-4; possible D gene TRBD2, 5 bases. The CDR3 loop spans 13 amino acids. The V gene's germline CDR1 is LGHNA and CDR2 YSLEER. The germline V and J ends were trimmed by 0 bases and 8 bases, with 8 bases remaining between them. CDR3 nucleotide sequence: TGCGCCAGCAGCCAAGATTTGAGGGACATTCAGTACTTC. This codes for CASSQDLRDIQYF.

The count of this clonotype is one. The chain uses TRBV20-1 and TRBJ2-3; 10 positions match TRBD2. Germline CDR1 DFQATT, CDR2 SNEGSKA (reference sequence). This CDR3 contains 14 residues. V gave up 6 bases and J gave up 7 bases; unmatched junction bases: 10. The chain's CDR3 is CSAPTSGRVNTQYF. In DNA form, the CDR3 reads TGCAGTGCACCAACCAGCGGGAGGGTAAATACGCAGTATTTT.

Comment on this clonotype: A read error may account for a junction end that differs from germline. The chain has TRBV5-1 and TRBJ2-1; TRBD2 matches at 13 bases. The CDR3 consists of 17 residues. CDR1 is SGHRS and CDR2 is YFSETQ in the germline V gene. CDR3 nucleotides: TGCGTCAGCAGCCTCCCTAGACTAGCGGGAGGACACAATGAGCAGTTCTTC. Translating gives CVSSLPRLAGGHNEQFF.

The chain links TRBV28 to TRBJ2-3; D is uncertain. The V end was cut by 1 base, the J end by 2 bases, with 4 bases between. CDR1 is MDHEN and CDR2 is SYDVKM in the germline V gene. The CDR3 length is 13 residues. In DNA, the CDR3 is TGTGCCAGCAGTTTATTGAACACAGATACGCAGTATTTT. This encodes CASSLLNTDTQYF.

V is TRBV28 and J is TRBJ2-3; perhaps D is TRBD1 or TRBD2 (5 bases each). V was pared by 6 bases and J by 0 bases, with 16 bases between. This CDR3 is 16 amino acids long. Germline assignment: CDR1 MDHEN and CDR2 SYDVKM. In DNA, the CDR3 is TGTGCCAGCAGCCCCCGGCCGGGACGGAGCACAGATACGCAGTATTTT. It is translated as CASSPRPGRSTDTQYF.

The rearrangement uses TRBV5-1 and TRBJ1-1; 8 bases match TRBD1. CDR1 and CDR2 (germline): SGHRS, YFSETQ. The CDR3 totals 14 residues. V shed 4 bases and J 5 bases; nucleotides not matched to a gene: 7. CDR3 loop: CASSLGTGLTEAFF. The CDR3 DNA sequence: TGCGCCAGCAGCCTAGGGACAGGTCTTACTGAAGCTTTCTTT.

The chain recombines TRBV3-1 with TRBJ2-5, with 8 bases fitting TRBD1. Germline assignment: CDR1 LGHDT and CDR2 YNNKEL (reference sequence). The V segment lost 4 bases and the J segment 13 bases; nucleotides outside the gene matches: 14. The CDR3 is 14 amino acids. The CDR3 bases are TGTGCCAGCAGCCCCCGAGACAGGGGCTCTCGTGGGTACTTC. It codes for CASSPRDRGSRGYF.

The chain has TRBV7-3 and TRBJ2-1, with D possibly TRBD2 on 5 matching bases. This CDR3 has 14 amino acids. Looked up from germline, CDR1 is SGHTA and CDR2 is FQGTGA. V dropped 2 bases and J dropped 6 bases, with 11 bases sitting between them. The CDR3 protein is CASSLRATSNEQFF. CDR3 DNA sequence: TGTGCCAGCAGCTTACGGGCTACTAGCAATGAGCAGTTCTTC.

The V gene is TRBV5-6, the J gene TRBJ2-5; no clear D gene. The end of the DNA is better explained by TRBJ2-7, so the J call may be wrong. The CDR3 is made up of 13 amino acids. The germline CDR1 and CDR2 sequences are SGHDT and YYEEEE. CDR3: CASSSITVGEQYF. In DNA form, the CDR3 reads TGTGCCAGCAGCTCCATCACCGTCGGCGAGCAGTACTTC.

This clonotype was seen a few times. The chain employs TRBV27 and TRBJ1-2; D is ambiguous. Germline V gene data show CDR1 as MNHEY and CDR2 as SMNVEV (reference sequence). CDR3 size: 13 residues. The germline V and J ends were trimmed by 5 bases and 13 bases, with 20 bases remaining between them. The CDR3 coding sequence is TGTGCCAGCAGTCTCACTGCCGGGCCAGGAGTCACCTTC. This sequence encodes CASSLTAGPGVTF.

This clonotype was recorded only once. This chain joins TRBV9 and TRBJ2-2; 8 bases align to TRBD1. The CDR3 has 15 amino acids. The germline gives CDR1 SGDLS, CDR2 YYNGEE. V lost 1 base, J lost 5 bases, and 4 bases stayed unmatched. CDR3 loop: CASSVTRQGTGELFF. The CDR3 DNA follows: TGTGCCAGCAGCGTAACGAGACAGGGGACCGGGGAGCTGTTTTTT.

A remark on this clonotype: A read error may be the cause here, since a much bigger clone is one base away. The chain has TRBV20-1 and TRBJ2-7; possible D gene TRBD1, 5 bases. The CDR3 totals 11 residues. The germline gives CDR1 DFQATT, CDR2 SNEGSKA (reference sequence). The V gene lost 6 bases and the J gene lost 3 bases, with 9 bases spanning the gap. The CDR3: CSAKDNYEQYF. The CDR3 DNA sequence: TGCAGTGCAAAGGACAACTACGAGCAGTACTTC.

About this clonotype itself: An end of the junction does not agree with germline; a read error may underlie this. The V and J genes are TRBV20-1 and TRBJ2-4, with a tentative D call TRBD1 (6 bases). The J call may be incorrect, as the DNA end agrees better with TRBJ2-7. CDR3 length: 16 amino acids. The V gene's germline CDR1 is DFQATT and CDR2 SNEGSKA (reference sequence). The CDR3, as DNA: TGCAGTGCTAGAGACGTCCGGGACATCAGCTCCCACGAGCAGTACTTC. Translation gives CSARDVRDISSHEQYF.

As for this clonotype: Given a much more abundant clone one base away, this may be a read error. The V and J genes are TRBV20-1 and TRBJ2-1; the match to TRBD2 covers 8 bases. Germline CDR1 and CDR2: DFQATT and SNEGSKA (reference sequence). The CDR3 spans 14 residues. Here the CDR3 reads CIARSGTRPNEQFF. CDR3 nucleotide sequence: TGCATTGCTAGGAGCGGGACTAGGCCCAATGAGCAGTTCTTC.

Points on this clonotype: Sequence at one end of the junction differs from germline and may be a read error. This chain joins TRBV5-1 and TRBJ2-7; the D gene is possibly TRBD1 (6 bases). The CDR3 spans 15 residues. Per germline, CDR1 SGHRS and CDR2 YFSETQ. CDR3 nucleotide sequence: TGCGCCAGCAGCTTGGTCTCTGGGACAACCTACGTGCAGTACTTC. Translating gives CASSLVSGTTYVQYF.